The T cell receptor beta chain under discussion was sequenced for a study of cytomegalovirus exposure and HLA in healthy donors. This clone was recorded once. This CDR3 has 15 amino acids. V shed 0 bases and J 6 bases; nucleotides not matched to a gene: 4. In germline, CDR1 is LNHNV, CDR2 YYDKDF (reference sequence). The PCR employed 60 Vbeta primers together with 13 Jbeta primers. Clones were sequenced by immunoSEQ multiplex PCR, and TCRdb holds only the in-frame ones, with some missing. The sample holds 110,000 or so clones, 81% seen once. The gene calls are TRBV15 and TRBJ2-2, with TRBD1 matching over 7 bases. This clonotype was obtained from a woman in her thirties or forties in good health and CMV-seronegative. The sequenced material came from PBMCs. DNA of the CDR3: TGTGCCACCAGCAGAGATTCAGGGGGAGCCGGGGAGCTGTTTTTT. Protein sequence: CATSRDSGGAGELFF.